This T cell receptor beta chain originates from a study of STAT3 mutations in large granular lymphocyte leukemia. In the study overall: Immunosuppressive therapy was given to more than half of T-LGLL patients.

Clones were sequenced by immunoSEQ multiplex PCR, and TCRdb holds only the in-frame ones, with some missing. The table has about 10,000 clones, about 90% seen once. To note about this clone: Antigen unknown.

Germline CDR1 and CDR2: LNHDA and SQIVND (reference sequence). The ends were cut back, 6 bases at V and 8 bases at J, with 11 bases in the middle. This CDR3 spans 12 amino acids. The study, taken as a whole, reports: At least one immunodominant TCR beta clonotype appeared in every T-cell large granular lymphocyte leukemia patient. In about 35% of the 18 patients, new TCR clonotypes emerged after therapy. In several patients, dominant TCR clone burden exceeded STAT3 mutant burden, suggesting STAT3 mutation arose secondarily.

This TCR was recovered from a man aged 55-75 years with T-cell large granular lymphocyte leukemia. Some clones in this sample may be carry-over from other donors' samples. The sample comprised peripheral blood mononuclear cells. This rearrangement joins TRBV19 to TRBJ2-1, with a possible D match to TRBD1 (5 bases). The DNA for the CDR3 is TGTGCCAGTAGAGAACCAGGGTATGAGCAGTTCTTC. It codes for CASREPGYEQFF.